This T cell receptor beta chain derives from a study of beta chain features in type 1 diabetes. Whole-study findings and limits: There were fewer insertions and more deletions at the VDJ junctions of type 1 diabetes patients.

This clone has only a few counts. Its specificity is unknown. Sequencing targeted expressed TCRB transcripts, as all isolated RNA had been reverse transcribed. Libraries were prepared by immunoSEQ multiplex PCR; TCRdb keeps only in-frame clonotypes and omits some of them. The sample includes 140,000 to 150,000 clones, 8.5% to 12% of them seen just once. V shed 3 bases, J shed 8 bases, and the junction held 9 bases outside the gene matches. This CDR3 comprises 15 residues. In germline, CDR1 is SEHNR, CDR2 FQNEAQ (reference sequence). A heparinised blood draw that averaged about 100 mL was obtained once from each donor. Once sorted, every population was more than 98% pure.

This chain connects TRBV7-9 to TRBJ1-3; 8 bases are shared with TRBD1. The material sequenced was naive CD4+ T cells from blood. The sequence was collected from a young man in good health. CDR3: CASSFGQGQEHTIYF. CDR3 DNA sequence: TGTGCCAGCAGCTTTGGACAGGGACAGGAGCACACCATATATTTT.